This T cell receptor beta chain emerged from a study of blood T cell repertoires in COVID-19. Produced via immunoSEQ multiplex PCR; TCRdb's table is partial and in-frame only. The sample consists of 150,000 to 200,000 clones, about 88% of them appearing once. The clonotype was recovered from a human donor with acute COVID-19. The donor label of this sample is uncertain. What was sequenced was PBMCs or T cells enriched from blood (not recorded which).

CDR3: CATSDLKRRGADQETQYF. CDR3 DNA sequence: TGTGCCACCAGTGATTTGAAAAGGCGGGGGGCCGACCAAGAGACCCAGTACTTC. The chain uses TRBV24-1 and TRBJ2-5, with 8 positions matching TRBD2. CDR1 and CDR2 from the germline V gene are KGHDR and SFDVKD. Unmatched junction bases numbered 8, after V lost 0 bases and J lost 0 bases. This CDR3 has 18 amino acids.